Listed here are 14 T cell receptor beta chains from one sample, sequenced in a study of blood T cell repertoires in COVID-19. Method: immunoSEQ multiplex PCR; TCRdb's copy keeps in-frame clones and lacks some. The table has roughly 63,000 clones, approximately 88% seen once. The sample comprised peripheral blood. The receptors were gathered from a human donor in a cohort sampled during active COVID-19.

The chain joins TRBV5-1 to TRBJ1-1; D gene uncertain. In germline, CDR1 is SGHRS, CDR2 YFSETQ. V was pared by 2 bases and J by 2 bases, with 7 bases between. CDR3 size: 13 residues. CDR3 amino acids: CASSFNSNTEAFF. The DNA of the CDR3 is TGCGCCAGCAGCTTTAACTCAAACACTGAAGCTTTCTTT. Drawing the rest from reference TRBV5-1 and TRBJ1-1, the complete variable domain is KAGVTQTPRYLIKTRGQQVTLSCSPISGHRSVSWYQQTPGQGLQFLFEYFSETQRNKGNFPGRFSGRQFSNSRSEMNVSTLELGDSALYLCASSFNSNTEAFFGQGTRLTVV.

The rearrangement uses TRBV6-6 and TRBJ2-7; 10 bases align to TRBD1. Trimming took 7 bases from V and 4 from J; bases not matched to a gene: 7. The CDR3 sequence is 14 residues long. Per the germline V gene, CDR1 is MNHNY and CDR2 is SVGAGI (reference sequence). The CDR3 nucleotides are TGTGCCAGCATCGATGACAGGGGGCGTTACGAGCAGTACTTC. It codes for CASIDDRGRYEQYF.

This rearrangement joins TRBV4-1 to TRBJ2-1, with 12 positions matching TRBD2. The V gene end was trimmed by 6 bases and the J gene end by 0 bases; junction bases not matched to a gene: 9. Germline CDR1 and CDR2: MGHRA and YSYEKL. This CDR3 has 18 amino acids. The CDR3 bases are TGCGCCAGCAGGGATCTAGCGGGGGGGCCTGGCTCCTACAATGAGCAGTTCTTC. This translates into CASRDLAGGPGSYNEQFF.

The chain combines TRBV4-3 with TRBJ1-1; D may be TRBD1 (5 bases). Trimming pared 0 bases from V and 4 bases from J, leaving 12 bases between. This CDR3 region has 15 residues. Germline values: CDR1 LGHNA, CDR2 YSLEER. The CDR3 DNA is TGCGCCAGCAGCCAAGAGTCACGGGGGTCCACTGAAGCTTTCTTT. It translates to CASSQESRGSTEAFF.

The gene calls are TRBV10-2 and TRBJ2-7, with 10 bases aligning to TRBD1. The germline CDR1 and CDR2 sequences are WSHSY and SAAADI. Unmatched junction bases numbered 8, after V lost 6 bases and J lost 3 bases. CDR3 length: 15 residues. The chain's CDR3 is CASSTGTGALYEQYF. In DNA, the CDR3 is TGCGCCAGCAGCACCGGGACAGGGGCTCTCTACGAGCAGTACTTC.

The chain has TRBV6-5 and TRBJ1-2; D ambiguous. This CDR3 contains 15 residues. Germline CDR1 is MNHEY and CDR2 is SVGAGI. V was shortened by 0 bases and J by 7 bases, with 15 bases between the two germline ends. The CDR3 sequence: CASSYSSQPPGGYTF. The CDR3 DNA follows: TGTGCCAGCAGTTACTCGAGTCAGCCCCCGGGTGGCTACACCTTC.

The rearrangement uses TRBV29-1 and TRBJ2-7, with 10 bases identical to TRBD2. V dropped 6 bases and J dropped 7; count of bases not matched to a gene: 18. CDR1 and CDR2 (germline): SQVTM, ANQGSEA. The CDR3 spans 16 residues. In DNA form, the CDR3 reads TGCAGCGTAGGCACTCTGGGACTAGCGAGCGACCGGGAGCAGTACTTC. It specifies CSVGTLGLASDREQYF.

The chain carries TRBV11-1 and TRBJ2-1; D gene uncertain. Trimming cost V 6 bases and J 10 bases, with 10 bases left between them. The germline V gene has CDR1 SGHAT and CDR2 FQDESV (reference sequence). The CDR3 extends over 11 amino acids. CDR3 amino acids: CASRSGGEQFF. As DNA, the CDR3 is TGTGCCAGCAGGTCGGGTGGCGAGCAGTTCTTC.

This clone was seen only a few times. The chain joins TRBV6-1 to TRBJ1-4; perhaps TRBD1 as D (6 bases). Trimming left V 3 bases short and J 6 bases short, with 17 bases between. The CDR3 spans 16 residues. Germline CDR1 and CDR2: MNHNS and SASEGT. The CDR3 sequence: CASSEVRGAGDEKLFF. Written as DNA, the CDR3 is TGTGCCAGCAGTGAGGTCCGGGGGGCAGGTGATGAAAAACTGTTTTTT.

This chain links TRBV19 with TRBJ2-3, with D perhaps matching TRBD1 (5 bases). This CDR3 has 14 residues. The germline V and J ends were trimmed by 5 bases and 0 bases, with 9 bases remaining between them. Germline V CDR1 and CDR2: LNHDA, SQIVND (reference sequence). The CDR3 DNA reads as TGTGCCAGTAGTTGGCGACAGAGCACAGATACGCAGTATTTT. Translating gives CASSWRQSTDTQYF.

The chain joins TRBV7-8 to TRBJ2-3; D is undetermined. Trimming took 1 base from V and 2 from J, leaving 7 bases between them. Germline V gives CDR1 SGHVS, CDR2 FQNEAQ. There are 14 residues in the CDR3. The CDR3 DNA sequence: TGTGCCAGCAGCTTAGGGCGGTTCACAGATACGCAGTATTTT. It is translated as CASSLGRFTDTQYF.

The J gene is TRBJ1-4, the V gene TRBV9; D not resolved. The CDR3 has 14 residues. V was clipped by 4 bases and J by 7 bases, with 14 bases between them. Germline V lookup: CDR1 SGDLS, CDR2 YYNGEE. The CDR3 coding sequence is TGTGCCAGCAGCCCCGGGAATAGAGTTGAAAAACTGTTTTTT. Translating it yields CASSPGNRVEKLFF.

The chain links TRBV9 to TRBJ1-2; tentatively, D is TRBD1 (6 bases). This CDR3 is 13 amino acids long. V was clipped by 1 base and J by 7 bases, with 11 bases between them. Germline V gene lookup returns CDR1 SGDLS and CDR2 YYNGEE. The CDR3 region is CASSVPGVPGYTF. CDR3 sequence (DNA): TGTGCCAGCAGCGTACCAGGGGTCCCTGGCTACACCTTC.

This clone turned up a few times. The chain is built from TRBV5-6 and TRBJ2-7; D is unresolved. Per the germline V gene, CDR1 is SGHDT and CDR2 is YYEEEE. Trimming removed 4 bases from V and 4 bases from J, with 15 bases in between. CDR3 length: 14 amino acids. The CDR3 bases are TGTGCCAGCAGCACCTTCCACCTCACATACGAGCAGTACTTC. Amino acids: CASSTFHLTYEQYF.